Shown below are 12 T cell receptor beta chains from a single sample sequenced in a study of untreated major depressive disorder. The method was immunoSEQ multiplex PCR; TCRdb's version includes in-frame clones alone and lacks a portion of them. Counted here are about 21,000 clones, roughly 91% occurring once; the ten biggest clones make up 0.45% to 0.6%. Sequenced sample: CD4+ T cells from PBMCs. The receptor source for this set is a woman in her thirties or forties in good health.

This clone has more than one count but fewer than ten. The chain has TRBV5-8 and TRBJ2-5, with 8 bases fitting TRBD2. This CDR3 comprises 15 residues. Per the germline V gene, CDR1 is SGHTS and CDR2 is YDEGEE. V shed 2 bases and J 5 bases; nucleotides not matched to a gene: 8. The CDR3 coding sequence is TGTGCCAGCAGCTTACCCCGGGAGGGTCAGGAGACCCAGTACTTC. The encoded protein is CASSLPREGQETQYF.

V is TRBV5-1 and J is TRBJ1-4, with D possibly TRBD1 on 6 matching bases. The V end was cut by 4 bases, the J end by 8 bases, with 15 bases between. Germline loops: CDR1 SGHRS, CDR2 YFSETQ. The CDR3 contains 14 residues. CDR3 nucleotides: TGCGCCAGCAGCGATTGGACAGAGGGGGAAAAACTGTTTTTT. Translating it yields CASSDWTEGEKLFF.

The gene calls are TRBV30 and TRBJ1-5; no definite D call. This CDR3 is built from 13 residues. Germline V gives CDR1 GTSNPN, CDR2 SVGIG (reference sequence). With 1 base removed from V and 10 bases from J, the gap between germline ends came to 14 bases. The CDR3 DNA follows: TGTGCCTGGAGTGAGCACCGAAACTTACCCCAGCATTTT. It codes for CAWSEHRNLPQHF. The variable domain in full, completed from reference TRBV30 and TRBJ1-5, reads SQTIHQWPATLVQPVGSPLSLECTVEGTSNPNLYWYRQAAGRGLQLLFYSVGIGQISSEVPQNLSASRPQDRQFILSSKKLLLSDSGFYLCAWSEHRNLPQHFGDGTRLSIL.

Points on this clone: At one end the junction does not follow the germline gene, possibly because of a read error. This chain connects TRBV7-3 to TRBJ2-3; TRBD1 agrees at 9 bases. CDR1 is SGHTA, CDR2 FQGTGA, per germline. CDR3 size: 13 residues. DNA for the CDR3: TGTGCCAGCAGCCTAACCCGGACAGGGGTATGGTATTTT. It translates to CASSLTRTGVWYF.

The chain's CDR3 is CASSHRYSGAANNEQFF. The DNA for the CDR3 is TGTGCCAGCAGCCATAGATATAGCGGGGCAGCTAACAATGAGCAGTTCTTC. The V call is TRBV7-2, the J call TRBJ2-1; 8 bases align to TRBD2. J was trimmed by 5 bases and V by 5 bases; bases with no gene match: 14. The CDR3 sequence is 17 residues long. From germline, CDR1 is SGHTA and CDR2 FQGNSA. The whole variable domain, remainder taken from reference TRBV7-2 and TRBJ2-1, is GAGVSQSPSNKVTEKGKDVELRCDPISGHTALYWYRQSLGQGLEFLIYFQGNSAPDKSGLPSDRFSAERTGGSVSTLTIQRTQQEDSAVYLCASSHRYSGAANNEQFFGPGTRLTVL.

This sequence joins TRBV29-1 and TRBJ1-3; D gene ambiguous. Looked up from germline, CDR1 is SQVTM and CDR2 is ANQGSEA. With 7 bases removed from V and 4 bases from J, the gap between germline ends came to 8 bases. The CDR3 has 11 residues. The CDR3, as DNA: TGCAGCGCCGTAGAGGGAAACACCATATATTTT. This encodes CSAVEGNTIYF.

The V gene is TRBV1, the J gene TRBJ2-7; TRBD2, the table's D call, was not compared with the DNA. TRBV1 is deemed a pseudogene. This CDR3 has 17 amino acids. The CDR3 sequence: CTSSQAGRSGDSYEQYV. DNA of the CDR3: TGCACCAGCAGCCAAGCAGGGCGTAGCGGGGACTCCTACGAGCAGTACGTC.

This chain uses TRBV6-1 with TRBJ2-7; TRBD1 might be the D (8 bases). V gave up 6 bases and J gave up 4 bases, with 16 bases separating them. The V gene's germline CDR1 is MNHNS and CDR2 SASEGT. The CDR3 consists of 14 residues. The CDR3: CASRDREGGYEQYV. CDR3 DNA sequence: TGTGCCAGCAGGGACAGGGAGGGAGGGTACGAGCAGTACGTC.

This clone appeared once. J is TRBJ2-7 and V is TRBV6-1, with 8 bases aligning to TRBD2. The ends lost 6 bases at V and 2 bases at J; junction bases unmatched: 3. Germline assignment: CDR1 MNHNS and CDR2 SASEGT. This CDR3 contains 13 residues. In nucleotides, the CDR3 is TGTGCCAGCAGCGTAGCGGGGACCTACGAGCAGTACTTC. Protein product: CASSVAGTYEQYF.

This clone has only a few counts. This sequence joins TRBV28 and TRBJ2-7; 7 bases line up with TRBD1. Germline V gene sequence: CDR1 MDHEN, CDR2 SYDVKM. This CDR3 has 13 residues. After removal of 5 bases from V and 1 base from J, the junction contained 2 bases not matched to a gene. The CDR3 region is CASSPQGSYEQYF. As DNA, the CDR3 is TGTGCCAGCAGTCCACAGGGGTCCTACGAGCAGTACTTC.

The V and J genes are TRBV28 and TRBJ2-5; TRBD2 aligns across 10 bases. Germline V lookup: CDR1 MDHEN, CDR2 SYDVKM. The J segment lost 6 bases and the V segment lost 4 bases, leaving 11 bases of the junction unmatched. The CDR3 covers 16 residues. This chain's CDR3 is CASSSLGSGGQQTQYF. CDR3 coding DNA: TGTGCCAGCAGTTCCCTAGGTAGCGGGGGGCAACAGACCCAGTACTTC.

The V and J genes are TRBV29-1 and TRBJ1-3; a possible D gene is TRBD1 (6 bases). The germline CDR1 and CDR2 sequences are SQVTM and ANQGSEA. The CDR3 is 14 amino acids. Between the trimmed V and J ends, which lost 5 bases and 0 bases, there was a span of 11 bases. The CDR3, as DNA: TGCAGCGTTATGGGGGCTAACTCTGGAAACACCATATATTTT. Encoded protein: CSVMGANSGNTIYF.